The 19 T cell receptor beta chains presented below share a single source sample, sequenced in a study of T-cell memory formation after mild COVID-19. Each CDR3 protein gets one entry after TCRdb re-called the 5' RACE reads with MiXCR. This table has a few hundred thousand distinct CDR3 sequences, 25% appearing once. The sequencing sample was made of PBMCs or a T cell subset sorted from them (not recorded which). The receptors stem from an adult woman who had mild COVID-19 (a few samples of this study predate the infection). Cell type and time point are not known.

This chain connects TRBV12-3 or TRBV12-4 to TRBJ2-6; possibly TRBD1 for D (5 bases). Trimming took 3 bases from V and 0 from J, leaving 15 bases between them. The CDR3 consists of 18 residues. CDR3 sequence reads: CASSFRRQSTSGANVLTF. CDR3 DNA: TGTGCCAGCAGTTTTCGGCGACAGTCTACCTCTGGGGCCAACGTCCTGACTTTC.

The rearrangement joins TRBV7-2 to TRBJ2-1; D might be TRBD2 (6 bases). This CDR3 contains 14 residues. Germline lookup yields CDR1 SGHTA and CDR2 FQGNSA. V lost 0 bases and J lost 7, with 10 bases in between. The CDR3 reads CASSLAGGRNEQFF. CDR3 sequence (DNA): TGTGCCAGCAGCTTAGCCGGGGGTAGGAATGAGCAGTTCTTC.

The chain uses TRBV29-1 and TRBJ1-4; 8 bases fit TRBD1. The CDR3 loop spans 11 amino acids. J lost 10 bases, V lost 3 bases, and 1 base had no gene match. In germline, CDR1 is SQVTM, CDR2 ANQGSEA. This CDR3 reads CSVDGQGKLFF. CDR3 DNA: TGCAGCGTTGATGGACAGGGAAAACTGTTTTTT. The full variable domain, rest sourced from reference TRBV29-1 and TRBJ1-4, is SAVISQKPSRDICQRGTSLTIQCQVDSQVTMMFWYRQQPGQSLTLIATANQGSEATYESGFVIDKFPISRPNLTFSTLTVSNMSPEDSSIYLCSVDGQGKLFFGSGTQLSVL.

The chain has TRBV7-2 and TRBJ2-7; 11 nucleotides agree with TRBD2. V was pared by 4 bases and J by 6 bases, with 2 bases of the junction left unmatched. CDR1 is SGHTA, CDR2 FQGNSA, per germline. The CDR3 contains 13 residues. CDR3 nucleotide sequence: TGTGCCAGCAGCTGCACTAGCGGGAGCGAGCAGTACTTC. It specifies CASSCTSGSEQYF.

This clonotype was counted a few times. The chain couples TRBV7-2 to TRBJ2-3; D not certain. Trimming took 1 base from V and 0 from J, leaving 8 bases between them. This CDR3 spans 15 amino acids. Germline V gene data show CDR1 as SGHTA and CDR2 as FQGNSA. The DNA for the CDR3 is TGTGCCAGCAGCTTAGTGCGTTCTAGCACAGATACGCAGTATTTT. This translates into CASSLVRSSTDTQYF.

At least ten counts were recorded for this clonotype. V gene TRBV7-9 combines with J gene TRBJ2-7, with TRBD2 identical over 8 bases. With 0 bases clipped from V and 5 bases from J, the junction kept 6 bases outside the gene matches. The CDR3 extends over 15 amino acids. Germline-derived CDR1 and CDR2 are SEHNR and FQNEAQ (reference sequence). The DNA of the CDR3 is TGTGCCAGCAGCTTAGCTAGCGGGATTTTCCACGAGCAGTACTTC. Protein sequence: CASSLASGIFHEQYF.

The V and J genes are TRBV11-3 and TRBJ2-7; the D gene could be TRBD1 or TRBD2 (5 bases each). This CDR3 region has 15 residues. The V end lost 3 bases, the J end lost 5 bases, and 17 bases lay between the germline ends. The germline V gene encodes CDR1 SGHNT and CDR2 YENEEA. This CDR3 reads CASSFEGQGLHEQYF. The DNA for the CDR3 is TGTGCCAGCAGCTTCGAGGGTCAGGGCCTCCACGAGCAGTACTTC.

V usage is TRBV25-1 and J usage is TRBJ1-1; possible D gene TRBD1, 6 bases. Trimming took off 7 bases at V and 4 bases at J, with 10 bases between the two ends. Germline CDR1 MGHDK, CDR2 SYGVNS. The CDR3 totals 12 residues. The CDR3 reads CASKRGFTEAFF. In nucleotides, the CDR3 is TGTGCCAGCAAGAGGGGGTTCACTGAAGCTTTCTTT.

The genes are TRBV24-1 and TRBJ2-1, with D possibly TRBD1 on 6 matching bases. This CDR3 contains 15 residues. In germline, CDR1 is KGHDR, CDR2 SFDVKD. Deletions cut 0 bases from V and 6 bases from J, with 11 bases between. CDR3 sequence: CATSDLTGIGNEQFF. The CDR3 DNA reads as TGTGCCACCAGTGATTTGACAGGGATCGGCAATGAGCAGTTCTTC.

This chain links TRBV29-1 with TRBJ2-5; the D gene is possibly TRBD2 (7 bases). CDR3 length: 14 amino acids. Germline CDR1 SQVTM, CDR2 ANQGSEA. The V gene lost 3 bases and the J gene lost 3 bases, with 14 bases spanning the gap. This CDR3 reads CSVEGGRLEETQYF. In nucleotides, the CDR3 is TGCAGCGTTGAGGGGGGGCGACTCGAAGAGACCCAGTACTTC.

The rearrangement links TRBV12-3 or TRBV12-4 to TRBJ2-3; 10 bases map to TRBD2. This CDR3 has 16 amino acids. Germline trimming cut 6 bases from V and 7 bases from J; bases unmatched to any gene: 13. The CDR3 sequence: CASSRAPAGGPNTQYF. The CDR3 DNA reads TGTGCCAGCAGCCGGGCCCCAGCGGGGGGGCCTAATACGCAGTATTTT.

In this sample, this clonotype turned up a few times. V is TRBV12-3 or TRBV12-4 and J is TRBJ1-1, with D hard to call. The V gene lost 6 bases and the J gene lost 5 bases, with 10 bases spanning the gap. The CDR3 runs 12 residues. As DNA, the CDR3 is TGTGCCAGCAGACCCGTGGGGACTGAAGCTTTCTTT. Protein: CASRPVGTEAFF.

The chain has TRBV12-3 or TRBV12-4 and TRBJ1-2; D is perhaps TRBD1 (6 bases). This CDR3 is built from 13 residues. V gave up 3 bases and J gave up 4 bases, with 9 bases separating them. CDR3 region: CASSFGGAYGYTF. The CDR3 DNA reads TGTGCCAGCAGTTTCGGGGGGGCCTATGGCTACACCTTC.

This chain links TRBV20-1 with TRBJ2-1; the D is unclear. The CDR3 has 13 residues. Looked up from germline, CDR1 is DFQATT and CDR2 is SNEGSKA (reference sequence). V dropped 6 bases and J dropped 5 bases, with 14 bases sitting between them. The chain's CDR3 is CSARSPLDNEQFF. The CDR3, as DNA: TGCAGTGCCAGATCACCCCTGGACAATGAGCAGTTCTTC.

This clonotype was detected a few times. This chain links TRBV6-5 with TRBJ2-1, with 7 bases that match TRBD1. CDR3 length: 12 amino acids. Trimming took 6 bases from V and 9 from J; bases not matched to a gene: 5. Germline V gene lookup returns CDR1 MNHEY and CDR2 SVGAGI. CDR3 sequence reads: CASSSTGSEQFF. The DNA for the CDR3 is TGTGCCAGCAGCTCGACAGGGTCTGAGCAGTTCTTC.

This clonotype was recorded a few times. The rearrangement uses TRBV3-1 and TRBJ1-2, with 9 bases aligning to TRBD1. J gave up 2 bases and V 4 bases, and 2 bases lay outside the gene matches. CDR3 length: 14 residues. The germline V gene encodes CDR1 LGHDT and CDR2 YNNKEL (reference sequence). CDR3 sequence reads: CASSRGTGNYGYTF. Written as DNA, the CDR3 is TGTGCCAGCAGCCGGGGGACAGGGAACTATGGCTACACCTTC.

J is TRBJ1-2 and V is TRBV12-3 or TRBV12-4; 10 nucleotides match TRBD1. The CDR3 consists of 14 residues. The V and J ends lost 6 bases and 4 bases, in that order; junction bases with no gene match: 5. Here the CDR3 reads CASSDRGRVYGYTF. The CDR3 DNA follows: TGTGCCAGCAGCGACAGGGGGCGGGTCTATGGCTACACCTTC.

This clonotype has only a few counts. CDR3 bases: TGTGCCAGCAGAGCTACCGGCTCTGGAAACACCATATATTTT. As protein: CASRATGSGNTIYF. The chain recombines TRBV4-2 with TRBJ1-3; D uncertain. This CDR3 is 14 amino acids long. CDR1 and CDR2 from the germline V gene are LGHNA and YNFKEQ. The V end lost 6 bases, the J end lost 0 bases, and 9 bases lay between the germline ends.

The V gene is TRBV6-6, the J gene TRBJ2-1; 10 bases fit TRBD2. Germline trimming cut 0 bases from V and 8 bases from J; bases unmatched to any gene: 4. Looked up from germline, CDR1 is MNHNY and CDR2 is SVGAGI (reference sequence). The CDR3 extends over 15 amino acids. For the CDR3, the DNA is TGTGCCAGCAGTTACTCGGCTAGCGGGAGAGATGAGCAGTTCTTC. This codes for CASSYSASGRDEQFF.